These T cell receptor beta chains were read from a single sample in a study of identical twins. One entry per CDR3 protein, called by TCRdb with MiXCR from the 5' RACE reads. Of fewer than 550,000 distinct CDR3 sequences in the sample, roughly 15% are singletons; the top ten hold about 0.47%. These sequences were also reported in another study, on yellow fever vaccine responses in identical twins.

Sequencing was done on a sample of CD4+ T cells sorted from blood. The receptor set was obtained from a young woman in good health. Both conserved end residues are part of each CDR3. D genes are given only for firm matches. Part of the rows lack a size; the others show once, few, many or a class for expanded clones.

abundance	v_gene	j_gene	d_gene	CDR3aa	CDR3nt
few	TRBV28	TRBJ2-5	TRBD1	CATFEQGTGETQYF	TGTGCCACCTTCGAACAGGGGACAGGGGAGACCCAGTACTTC
few	TRBV29-1	TRBJ2-1	TRBD1	CSVRGHGNEQFF	TGCAGCGTTAGGGGGCATGGCAATGAGCAGTTCTTC
few	TRBV15	TRBJ2-7	TRBD2	CATSTGLAASYEQYF	TGTGCCACCAGCACGGGACTAGCGGCTTCCTACGAGCAGTACTTC
many	TRBV5-1	TRBJ1-1	-	CASSLSGESTEAFF	TGCGCCAGCAGCTTATCAGGGGAGTCCACTGAAGCTTTCTTT
-	TRBV9	TRBJ1-1	-	CASSVFRNTEAFF	TGTGCCAGCAGCGTATTCAGGAACACTGAAGCTTTCTTT
-	TRBV5-1	TRBJ2-1	TRBD1	CASRGTGLYNEQFF	TGCGCCAGCAGAGGGACAGGGCTTTACAATGAGCAGTTCTTC
-	TRBV27	TRBJ2-5	-	CASSSFVTQGAGETQYF	TGTGCCAGCAGTTCCTTTGTCACACAGGGAGCAGGGGAGACCCAGTACTTC
few	TRBV5-5	TRBJ1-2	TRBD1	CASSLAGGSGQGIYGYTF	TGTGCCAGCAGCTTGGCCGGCGGGTCGGGACAGGGGATCTATGGCTACACCTTC
-	TRBV20-1	TRBJ2-1	TRBD1	CSARSTGDRGHYNEQFF	TGCAGTGCTAGATCCACGGGGGACAGGGGGCACTACAATGAGCAGTTCTTC
-	TRBV7-9	TRBJ2-5	-	CASSLVPEAEETQYF	TGTGCCAGCAGCTTAGTCCCGGAGGCCGAAGAGACCCAGTACTTC
few	TRBV12-3/TRBV12-4	TRBJ2-7	-	CASSLAPPASYEQYF	TGTGCCAGCAGTTTAGCCCCCCCGGCGTCCTACGAGCAGTACTTC
-	TRBV29-1	TRBJ1-2	TRBD1	CSVDRTGQTGYTF	TGCAGCGTTGATAGGACAGGACAGACCGGCTACACCTTC
-	TRBV5-1	TRBJ1-5	-	CASSLEGLKQPQHF	TGCGCCAGCAGCTTGGAGGGGCTTAAGCAGCCCCAGCATTTT
few	TRBV5-1	TRBJ2-6	-	CASSMGHAGSGANVLTF	TGCGCCAGCAGCATGGGACATGCCGGCTCTGGGGCCAACGTCCTGACTTTC
few	TRBV3-1	TRBJ1-1	-	CASSQTPNGEAFF	TGTGCCAGCAGCCAAACGCCAAATGGTGAAGCTTTCTTT
few	TRBV5-1	TRBJ2-1	TRBD2	CASSRTSQYYNEQFF	TGCGCCAGCAGCCGGACTAGTCAATACTACAATGAGCAGTTCTTC
-	TRBV27	TRBJ2-5	TRBD2	CASSFTSGRARETQYF	TGTGCCAGCAGTTTTACTAGCGGGAGGGCCCGAGAGACCCAGTACTTC
few	TRBV11-1	TRBJ2-5	-	CASSLAVGFVEFQETQYF	TGTGCCAGCAGCTTAGCGGTAGGGTTTGTCGAATTCCAAGAGACCCAGTACTTC
many	TRBV12-3/TRBV12-4	TRBJ2-1	TRBD2	CASSFSGSLYNEQFF	TGTGCCAGCAGTTTTAGCGGGAGTCTCTACAATGAGCAGTTCTTC
-	TRBV5-1	TRBJ2-1	TRBD2	CASSLGGLAGREQFF	TGCGCCAGCAGCCTTGGAGGACTAGCGGGACGTGAGCAGTTCTTC
-	TRBV4-2	TRBJ2-7	TRBD1	CASSQDLGTGGFEQYF	TGTGCCAGCAGCCAAGATCTCGGGACAGGGGGCTTCGAGCAGTACTTC
few	TRBV4-2	TRBJ2-3	-	CASSQGLVGTDTQYF	TGTGCCAGCAGCCAAGGACTAGTTGGCACAGATACGCAGTATTTT
few	TRBV5-1	TRBJ1-1	TRBD1	CASSYGQGNTEAFF	TGCGCCAGCAGCTACGGACAGGGGAACACTGAAGCTTTCTTT
-	TRBV7-3	TRBJ2-1	-	CASSLNRERFLGVYNEQFF	TGTGCCAGCAGCTTAAACCGGGAGAGGTTTTTAGGAGTCTACAATGAGCAGTTCTTC
-	TRBV2	TRBJ1-6	-	CASSETPTYNSPLHF	TGTGCCAGCAGTGAGACACCGACGTATAATTCACCCCTCCACTTT
-	TRBV20-1	TRBJ2-3	-	CSARMSTDTQYF	TGCAGTGCTAGAATGAGCACAGATACGCAGTATTTT
few	TRBV12-3/TRBV12-4	TRBJ2-1	-	CASKEVRYNEQFF	TGTGCCAGCAAGGAGGTTAGGTACAATGAGCAGTTCTTC
few	TRBV5-1	TRBJ1-6	-	CASSVGGVNSPLHF	TGCGCCAGCAGTGTTGGTGGGGTTAATTCACCCCTCCACTTT
-	TRBV20-1	TRBJ2-3	-	CSARDGGPGTDTQYF	TGCAGTGCTAGAGATGGCGGGCCTGGCACAGATACGCAGTATTTT
-	TRBV12-3/TRBV12-4	TRBJ2-2	-	CASSFSFLNTGELFF	TGTGCCAGCAGTTTCAGCTTCCTGAACACCGGGGAGCTGTTTTTT
-	TRBV25-1	TRBJ2-6	-	CASSVSSGANVLTF	TGTGCCAGCAGTGTGAGTTCTGGGGCCAACGTCCTGACTTTC
-	TRBV6-1	TRBJ2-3	-	CATKGRGASTDTQYF	TGTGCCACCAAAGGCCGGGGGGCTAGCACAGATACGCAGTATTTT
-	TRBV6-1	TRBJ1-2	TRBD1	CASRDRSVANYGYTF	TGTGCCAGCCGGGACAGAAGTGTAGCTAACTATGGCTACACCTTC
many	TRBV7-8	TRBJ1-2	TRBD1	CASSHRTGRANYGYTF	TGTGCCAGCAGCCACCGGACAGGGAGAGCTAACTATGGCTACACCTTC